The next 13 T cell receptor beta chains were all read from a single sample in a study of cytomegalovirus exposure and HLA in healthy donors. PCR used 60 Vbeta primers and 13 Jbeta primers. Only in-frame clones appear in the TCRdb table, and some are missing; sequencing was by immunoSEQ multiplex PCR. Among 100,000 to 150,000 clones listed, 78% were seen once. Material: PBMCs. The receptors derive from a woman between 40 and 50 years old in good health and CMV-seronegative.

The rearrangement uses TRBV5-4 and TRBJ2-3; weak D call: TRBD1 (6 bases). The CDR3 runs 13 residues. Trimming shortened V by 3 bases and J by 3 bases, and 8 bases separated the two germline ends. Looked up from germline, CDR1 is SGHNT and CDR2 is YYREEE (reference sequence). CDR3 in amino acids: CASSSGQTDTQYF. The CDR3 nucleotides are TGTGCCAGCAGCTCCGGACAGACAGATACGCAGTATTTT.

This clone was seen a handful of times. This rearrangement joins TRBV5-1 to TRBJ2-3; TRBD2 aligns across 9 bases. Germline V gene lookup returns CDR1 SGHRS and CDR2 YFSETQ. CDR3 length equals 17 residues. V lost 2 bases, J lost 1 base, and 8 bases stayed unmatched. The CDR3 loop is CASSLAGGASRTDTQYF. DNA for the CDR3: TGCGCCAGCAGCTTAGCGGGGGGCGCGTCTCGCACAGATACGCAGTATTTT. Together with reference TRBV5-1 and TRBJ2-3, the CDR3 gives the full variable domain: KAGVTQTPRYLIKTRGQQVTLSCSPISGHRSVSWYQQTPGQGLQFLFEYFSETQRNKGNFPGRFSGRQFSNSRSEMNVSTLELGDSALYLCASSLAGGASRTDTQYFGPGTRLTVL.

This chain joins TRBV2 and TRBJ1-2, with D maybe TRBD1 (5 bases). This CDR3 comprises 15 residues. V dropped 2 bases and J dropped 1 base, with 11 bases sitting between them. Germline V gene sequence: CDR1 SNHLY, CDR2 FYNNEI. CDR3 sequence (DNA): TGTGCCAGCAGTGAATCGGCAGGGAATAACTATGGCTACACCTTC. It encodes CASSESAGNNYGYTF.

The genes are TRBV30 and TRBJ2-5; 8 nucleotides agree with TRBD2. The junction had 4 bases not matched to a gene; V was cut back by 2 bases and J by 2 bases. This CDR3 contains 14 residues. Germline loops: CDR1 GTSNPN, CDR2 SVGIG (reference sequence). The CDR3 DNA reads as TGTGCCTGGAGTTTTTTAGCGGGGCAAGAGACCCAGTACTTC. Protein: CAWSFLAGQETQYF.

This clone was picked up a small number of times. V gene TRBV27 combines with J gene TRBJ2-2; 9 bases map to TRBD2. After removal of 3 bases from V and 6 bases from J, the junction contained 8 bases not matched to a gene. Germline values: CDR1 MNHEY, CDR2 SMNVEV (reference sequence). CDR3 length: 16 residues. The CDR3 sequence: CASSFFSGSTPGELFF. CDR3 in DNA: TGTGCCAGCAGTTTCTTTAGCGGGAGCACCCCCGGGGAGCTGTTTTTT.

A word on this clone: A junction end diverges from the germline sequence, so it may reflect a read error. CDR3 region: CASSFRTASSGANGLTF. Here the CDR3 DNA reads TGTGCCAGCAGCTTCAGGACAGCCTCCTCTGGGGCCAACGGCCTGACTTTC. This sequence joins TRBV5-8 and TRBJ2-6; D perhaps matches TRBD1 (6 bases). The CDR3 runs 17 residues. CDR1 is SGHTS, CDR2 YDEGEE, per germline.

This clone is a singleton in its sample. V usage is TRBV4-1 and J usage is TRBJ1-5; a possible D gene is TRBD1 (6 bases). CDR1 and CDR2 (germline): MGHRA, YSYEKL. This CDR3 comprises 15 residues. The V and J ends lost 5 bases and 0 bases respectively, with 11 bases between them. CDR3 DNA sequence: TGCGCCAGCAGCGCCAGGACAGATAGCAATCAGCCCCAGCATTTT. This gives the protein CASSARTDSNQPQHF.

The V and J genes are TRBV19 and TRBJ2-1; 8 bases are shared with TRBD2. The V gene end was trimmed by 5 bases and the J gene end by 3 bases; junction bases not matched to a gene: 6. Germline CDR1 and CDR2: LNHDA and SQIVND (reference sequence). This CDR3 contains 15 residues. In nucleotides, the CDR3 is TGTGCCAGTAGTTCGGTCCGGGAGGGCTACAATGAGCAGTTCTTC. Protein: CASSSVREGYNEQFF.

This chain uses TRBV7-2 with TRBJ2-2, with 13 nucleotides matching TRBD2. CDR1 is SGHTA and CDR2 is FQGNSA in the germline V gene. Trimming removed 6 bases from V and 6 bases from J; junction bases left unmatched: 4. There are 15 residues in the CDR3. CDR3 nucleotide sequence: TGTGCCAGCAGTGAGACTAGCGGGGGGTCCGGGGAGCTGTTTTTT. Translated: CASSETSGGSGELFF.

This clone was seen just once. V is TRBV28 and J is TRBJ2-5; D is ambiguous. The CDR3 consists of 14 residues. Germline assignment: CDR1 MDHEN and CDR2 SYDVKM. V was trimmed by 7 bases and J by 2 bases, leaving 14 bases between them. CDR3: CASKNSKLQETQYF. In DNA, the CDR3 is TGTGCCAGCAAAAATTCAAAGCTTCAAGAGACCCAGTACTTC.

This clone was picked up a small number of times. CDR3 nucleotides: TGTGCCAGCAGTTACACAGGGGGTCGACCAGATACGCAGTATTTT. Residues: CASSYTGGRPDTQYF. This sequence joins TRBV6-6 and TRBJ2-3; TRBD1 matches at 8 bases. Germline CDR1 MNHNY, CDR2 SVGAGI (reference sequence). The CDR3 consists of 15 residues. With V trimmed by 2 bases and J by 4 bases, 5 bases remained unmatched.

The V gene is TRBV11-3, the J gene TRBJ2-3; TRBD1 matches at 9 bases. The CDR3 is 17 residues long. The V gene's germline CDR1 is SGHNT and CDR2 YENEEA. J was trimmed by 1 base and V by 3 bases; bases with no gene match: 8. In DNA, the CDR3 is TGTGCCAGCAGCTTGGGGGACAGGGCTGCTCGCACAGATACGCAGTATTTT. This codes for CASSLGDRAARTDTQYF. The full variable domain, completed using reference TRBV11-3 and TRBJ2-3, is EAGVVQSPRYKIIEKKQPVAFWCNPISGHNTLYWYLQNLGQGPELLIRYENEEAVDDSQLPKDRFSAERLKGVDSTLKIQPAELGDSAVYLCASSLGDRAARTDTQYFGPGTRLTVL.

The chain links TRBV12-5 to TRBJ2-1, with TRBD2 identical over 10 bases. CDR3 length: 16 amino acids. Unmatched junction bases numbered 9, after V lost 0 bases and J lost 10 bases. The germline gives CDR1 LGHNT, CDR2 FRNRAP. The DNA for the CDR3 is TGTGCTAGTGGTTTGGTAGGGTTAGCGGGAGGCCTAGAGCAGTTCTTC. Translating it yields CASGLVGLAGGLEQFF. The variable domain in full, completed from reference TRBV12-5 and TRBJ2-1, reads DARVTQTPRHKVTEMGQEVTMRCQPILGHNTVFWYRQTMMQGLELLAYFRNRAPLDDSGMPKDRFSAEMPDATLATLKIQPSEPRDSAVYFCASGLVGLAGGLEQFFGPGTRLTVL.